Below are 20 T cell receptor beta chains sequenced from a single sample in a study of long-term antiretroviral therapy in people with HIV. Assay version v3.0 of immunoSEQ was used, and it was run at survey level. Sequenced by immunoSEQ multiplex PCR; TCRdb stores in-frame clones only, minus some. The data contain some 40,000 clones, around 83% of them singletons. The sequencing here drew on unsorted PBMCs, taken 3.1 years after starting antiretroviral therapy. These receptors were obtained from a woman in her fifties or sixties with HIV.

V and J are TRBV4-1 and TRBJ2-7; TRBD2 aligns across 11 bases. In germline, CDR1 is MGHRA, CDR2 YSYEKL. V shed 0 bases, J shed 6 bases, and the junction held 7 bases outside the gene matches. The CDR3 has 16 amino acids. In nucleotides, the CDR3 is TGCGCCAGCAGCCAAGACGGGACTAGCGGTCGGTTCGAGCAGTACTTC. As protein: CASSQDGTSGRFEQYF.

CDR3 sequence (DNA): TGTGCCAGCAGCCCTAGCGTTGACTCGGAACGGGAGACCCAGTACTTC. It yields the protein CASSPSVDSERETQYF. J is TRBJ2-5 and V is TRBV5-4, with D tentatively TRBD2 (6 bases). CDR1 is SGHNT, CDR2 YYREEE, per germline (reference sequence). Trimming cost V 4 bases and J 5 bases, with 21 bases left between them. The CDR3 runs to 16 residues.

The chain employs TRBV2 and TRBJ2-7, with 9 bases aligning to TRBD1. Germline V gene lookup returns CDR1 SNHLY and CDR2 FYNNEI. The CDR3 has 14 residues. The ends lost 6 bases at V and 6 bases at J; junction bases unmatched: 9. In DNA form, the CDR3 reads TGTGCCAGCAGCGACCCGGGGACAGGGTCCGAGCAGTACTTC. Amino acid sequence: CASSDPGTGSEQYF.

A word on this clone: One end of the junction varies from germline; a read error may be responsible. The chain carries TRBV12-5 and TRBJ1-6; the D is unclear. CDR3 length: 12 amino acids. The germline CDR1 and CDR2 sequences are LGHNT and FRNRAP. As DNA, the CDR3 is TGTGCTAGTGGATTGGGTAATTCACCCCTCCACTTT. As protein: CASGLGNSPLHF.

The rearrangement uses TRBV4-2 and TRBJ2-3; 9 nucleotides align to TRBD2. Trimming cost V 0 bases and J 1 base; bases outside gene matches: 8. Per germline, CDR1 LGHNA and CDR2 YNFKEQ. The CDR3 contains 18 residues. The CDR3 loop reads CASSQESTVAGGTDTQYF. In nucleotides, the CDR3 is TGTGCCAGCAGCCAAGAAAGTACGGTAGCGGGGGGCACAGATACGCAGTATTTT.

The chain employs TRBV6-5 and TRBJ2-5, with 7 bases aligning to TRBD2. This CDR3 is built from 12 residues. V gave up 9 bases and J gave up 5 bases; unmatched junction bases: 6. Germline loops: CDR1 MNHEY, CDR2 SVGAGI. The DNA for the CDR3 is TGTGCCAGTATGGGGGGGTACGAGACCCAGTACTTC. It is translated as CASMGGYETQYF.

This chain connects TRBV5-6 to TRBJ1-4; D is unclear. V lost 6 bases and J 0 bases, leaving 15 bases between the germline ends. Germline CDR1 is SGHDT and CDR2 is YYEEEE. There are 16 residues in the CDR3. CDR3 in DNA: TGTGCCAGCACCCTCTTCGAGGGTGCAACTAATGAAAAACTGTTTTTT. Amino acids: CASTLFEGATNEKLFF.

The chain couples TRBV27 to TRBJ2-7; a possible D gene is TRBD1 (5 bases). The V end was cut by 5 bases, the J end by 4 bases, with 15 bases between. CDR1 is MNHEY and CDR2 is SMNVEV in the germline V gene (reference sequence). The CDR3 has 14 amino acids. CDR3 coding DNA: TGTGCCAGCAGTGAAACAAACCAGGGATACGAGCAGTACTTC. It codes for CASSETNQGYEQYF.

The J gene is TRBJ2-1, the V gene TRBV30; 8 positions match TRBD1. This CDR3 is 17 amino acids long. Germline V lookup: CDR1 GTSNPN, CDR2 SVGIG (reference sequence). J lost 0 bases, V lost 7 bases, and 14 bases had no gene match. CDR3 bases: TGTGCCTTACTGAAGACCAGGGGGCTAAGCTCCTACAATGAGCAGTTCTTC. This sequence encodes CALLKTRGLSSYNEQFF.

The CDR3 DNA reads as TGTGCCAGCAGTGGACAGGGAGGACCCAACACCGGGGAGCTGTTTTTT. Translated: CASSGQGGPNTGELFF. The chain couples TRBV2 to TRBJ2-2, with a tentative D call TRBD1 (7 bases). The germline V gene has CDR1 SNHLY and CDR2 FYNNEI. The CDR3 totals 16 residues. Deletions cut 4 bases from V and 2 bases from J, with 14 bases between. Drawing the rest from reference TRBV2 and TRBJ2-2, the complete variable domain is EPEVTQTPSHQVTQMGQEVILRCVPISNHLYFYWYRQILGQKVEFLVSFYNNEISEKSEIFDDQFSVERPDGSNFTLKIRSTKLEDSAMYFCASSGQGGPNTGELFFGEGSRLTVL.

This chain connects TRBV11-3 to TRBJ2-1; 9 bases fit TRBD1. Looked up from germline, CDR1 is SGHNT and CDR2 is YENEEA. The length of the CDR3 is 15 residues. V gave up 4 bases and J gave up 2 bases; unmatched junction bases: 3. The CDR3, as DNA: TGTGCCAGCAGCTCCCGGGACAGGGCCTACAATGAGCAGTTCTTC. It translates to CASSSRDRAYNEQFF.

The CDR3 bases are TGTGCCAGCAGTGAAATCGGGGATCGGAATGAAAAACTGTTTTTT. Translated: CASSEIGDRNEKLFF. The V call is TRBV6-1, the J call TRBJ1-4, with unresolved D. Per germline, CDR1 MNHNS and CDR2 SASEGT. This CDR3 has 15 residues. Trimming shortened V by 2 bases and J by 5 bases, and 12 bases separated the two germline ends.

This clone came up a few times. CDR3 DNA sequence: TGCGCCAGCAGTGAGTCGGGGGCCATCTCCTACAATGAGCAGTTCTTC. Its translation is CASSESGAISYNEQFF. The chain links TRBV10-1 to TRBJ2-1, with D tentatively TRBD1 (6 bases). The V gene lost 0 bases and the J gene lost 0 bases, with 9 bases spanning the gap. This CDR3 has 16 amino acids. Germline V gives CDR1 WNHNN, CDR2 SYGVQD (reference sequence).

This clone was found once. The CDR3 protein is CASSPEVLAGAQETQYF. In DNA, the CDR3 is TGTGCCAGCTCACCAGAGGTACTAGCGGGGGCTCAAGAGACCCAGTACTTC. The V gene is TRBV18, the J gene TRBJ2-5; 11 positions match TRBD2. The J segment lost 2 bases and the V segment lost 2 bases, leaving 7 bases of the junction unmatched. This CDR3 is built from 17 residues. Looked up from germline, CDR1 is KGHSH and CDR2 is LQKENI. The full variable domain, with the rest looked up from reference TRBV18 and TRBJ2-5, is NAGVMQNPRHLVRRRGQEARLRCSPMKGHSHVYWYRQLPEEGLKFMVYLQKENIIDESGMPKERFSAEFPKEGPSILRIQQVVRGDSAAYFCASSPEVLAGAQETQYFGPGTRLLVL.

J is TRBJ2-5 and V is TRBV6-5, with D perhaps TRBD1 or TRBD2 (5 bases each). The germline V gene has CDR1 MNHEY and CDR2 SVGAGI. The CDR3 loop spans 14 amino acids. With 7 bases removed from V and 2 bases from J, the gap between germline ends came to 14 bases. Here the CDR3 reads CASNRGVGQETQYF. In DNA form, the CDR3 reads TGTGCCAGCAATCGAGGGGTAGGGCAAGAGACCCAGTACTTC.

V usage is TRBV25-1 and J usage is TRBJ2-6; D remains ambiguous. This CDR3 is built from 15 residues. CDR1 and CDR2 from the germline V gene are MGHDK and SYGVNS. V was trimmed by 2 bases and J by 2 bases, leaving 7 bases between them. Here the CDR3 DNA reads TGTGCCAGCAGTGAAAGGAAAACTGGGGCCAACGTCCTGACTTTC. It yields the protein CASSERKTGANVLTF.

The V gene is TRBV11-3, the J gene TRBJ2-3; D could derive from TRBD1 or TRBD2 (6 bases each). This CDR3 has 16 amino acids. Germline V gene data show CDR1 as SGHNT and CDR2 as YENEEA. The V and J ends lost 5 bases and 2 bases respectively, with 17 bases between them. The CDR3 loop is CASSRRGRMDTDTQYF. CDR3 sequence (DNA): TGTGCCAGCAGCCGGAGGGGGAGGATGGACACAGATACGCAGTATTTT.

The chain employs TRBV4-1 and TRBJ1-1; 7 bases agree with TRBD1. With 0 bases clipped from V and 6 bases from J, the junction kept 7 bases outside the gene matches. The germline CDR1 and CDR2 sequences are MGHRA and YSYEKL. This CDR3 comprises 15 residues. The CDR3: CASSQDERGRAEAFF. The CDR3 coding sequence is TGCGCCAGCAGCCAAGATGAGAGGGGGCGGGCTGAAGCTTTCTTT.

The chain has TRBV5-1 and TRBJ2-5; possible D gene TRBD1, 6 bases. Trimming stripped 4 bases from V and 2 bases from J, with 12 bases between. Per the germline V gene, CDR1 is SGHRS and CDR2 is YFSETQ. CDR3 length equals 14 residues. The CDR3 DNA reads as TGCGCCAGCAGCGCGGACAGTCGTCAAGAGACCCAGTACTTC. Protein: CASSADSRQETQYF.

The chain combines TRBV16 with TRBJ1-1, with D hard to call. CDR1 and CDR2 (germline): KGHSY, FQNENV. Trimming cost V 5 bases and J 6 bases, with 10 bases left between them. The CDR3 is made up of 12 amino acids. The CDR3 reads CASSVKGPEAFF. Here the CDR3 DNA reads TGTGCCAGCAGCGTTAAAGGGCCTGAAGCTTTCTTT.